The 21 T cell receptor beta chains in this list originate from one sample, sequenced in a study of blood T cell repertoires in COVID-19. Produced via immunoSEQ multiplex PCR; TCRdb's table is partial and in-frame only. The sample shows 250,000 to 350,000 clones, about 82% of them seen only once. Sequenced: peripheral blood. These receptors originate from a woman in her forties or fifties with acute or convalescent COVID-19.

This clone showed up just a few times. The chain combines TRBV6-2 or TRBV6-3 with TRBJ1-1, with D unclear. The length of the CDR3 is 14 residues. Germline CDR1 and CDR2: MNHEY and SVGEGT. The V gene lost 6 bases and the J gene lost 4 bases, with 15 bases spanning the gap. The CDR3 loop reads CASSPSGGRTEAFF. DNA for the CDR3: TGTGCCAGCAGCCCATCCGGAGGGCGCACTGAAGCTTTCTTT.

The chain uses TRBV18 and TRBJ1-5; tentative D call: TRBD1 (5 bases). The germline V gene has CDR1 KGHSH and CDR2 LQKENI. CDR3 length equals 15 residues. Trimming removed 3 bases at V and 9 bases at J, with 18 bases between. The CDR3 region is CASSPGGQGGWPQHF. In DNA form, the CDR3 reads TGTGCCAGCTCACCGGGAGGGCAGGGTGGATGGCCCCAGCATTTT.

DNA for the CDR3: TGTGCCAGCAGTTTAGCTAGCTACTCCTACGAGCAGTACTTC. It codes for CASSLASYSYEQYF. This rearrangement joins TRBV28 to TRBJ2-7; D might be TRBD2 (5 bases). In germline, CDR1 is MDHEN, CDR2 SYDVKM. The V gene lost 2 bases and the J gene lost 0 bases, with 8 bases spanning the gap. The CDR3 totals 14 residues.

The chain joins TRBV9 to TRBJ2-1; the match to TRBD2 covers 7 bases. CDR3 length: 15 amino acids. Germline loops: CDR1 SGDLS, CDR2 YYNGEE. J was trimmed by 3 bases and V by 0 bases; bases with no gene match: 3. CDR3 in amino acids: CASSVESSGYNEQFF. Written as DNA, the CDR3 is TGTGCCAGCAGCGTAGAGTCTAGCGGCTACAATGAGCAGTTCTTC.

The chain uses TRBV11-3 and TRBJ2-3, with TRBD2 identical over 7 bases. CDR1 SGHNT and CDR2 YENEEA come from the germline V gene. The V and J ends lost 4 bases and 10 bases, in that order; junction bases with no gene match: 11. The CDR3 totals 14 residues. The CDR3 protein is CASSSGPTSMAQYF. In DNA form, the CDR3 reads TGTGCCAGCAGCTCTGGACCGACTAGCATGGCGCAGTATTTT.

The rearrangement links TRBV25-1 to TRBJ2-4; TRBD2 might be the D (6 bases). V lost 6 bases and J lost 8, with 17 bases in between. The CDR3 loop spans 14 amino acids. The germline V gene has CDR1 MGHDK and CDR2 SYGVNS. In nucleotides, the CDR3 is TGTGCCAGCAGCGATGGGGGGAGAGGTGACATTCAGTACTTC. Translation gives CASSDGGRGDIQYF.

This chain joins TRBV25-1 and TRBJ1-6; TRBD1 might be the D (6 bases). The germline V and J ends were trimmed by 3 bases and 9 bases, with 15 bases remaining between them. The CDR3 loop spans 15 amino acids. Germline assignment: CDR1 MGHDK and CDR2 SYGVNS. The CDR3 is CASSEQGSWGSPLHF. The CDR3 coding sequence is TGTGCCAGCAGTGAGCAGGGGAGTTGGGGTTCACCCCTCCACTTT.

The CDR3 spells CASRIPGTGNTEAFF. The CDR3 DNA sequence: TGTGCCAGCAGAATACCCGGGACAGGGAACACTGAAGCTTTCTTT. The rearrangement uses TRBV28 and TRBJ1-1, with 8 bases aligning to TRBD1. Germline CDR1 is MDHEN and CDR2 is SYDVKM. V trimming: 6 bases; J trimming: 1 base; junction bases outside the gene matches: 7. The CDR3 has 15 residues.

The genes are TRBV30 and TRBJ1-2; 8 bases map to TRBD1. The CDR3 is 14 amino acids. In germline, CDR1 is GTSNPN, CDR2 SVGIG (reference sequence). The trim removed 4 bases at V and 8 bases at J, leaving 12 bases unmatched. The CDR3, as DNA: TGTGCCTGGATTGTTACAGGGGGATTACTGGGCTACACCTTC. Encoded protein: CAWIVTGGLLGYTF.

The chain links TRBV10-1 to TRBJ1-2, with 8 bases lining up with TRBD1. This CDR3 is built from 14 residues. Germline lookup yields CDR1 WNHNN and CDR2 SYGVQD (reference sequence). J gave up 3 bases and V 0 bases, and 0 bases lay outside the gene matches. CDR3 in DNA: TGCGCCAGCAGTGAGTCGGACAGGGACTATGGCTACACCTTC. This sequence encodes CASSESDRDYGYTF.

V is TRBV5-1 and J is TRBJ2-7; a weak D match, TRBD2 (6 bases). The V gene's germline CDR1 is SGHRS and CDR2 YFSETQ. The germline V and J ends were trimmed by 0 bases and 5 bases, with 6 bases remaining between them. CDR3 length equals 12 residues. In DNA, the CDR3 is TGCGCCAGCAGCTTGGTAGCGGACGAGCAGTACTTC. It translates to CASSLVADEQYF.

The chain carries TRBV5-4 and TRBJ1-1; TRBD1 is a possible D gene (5 bases). Germline lookup yields CDR1 SGHNT and CDR2 YYREEE (reference sequence). There are 15 residues in the CDR3. Trimming took off 3 bases at V and 1 base at J, with 13 bases between the two ends. In DNA, the CDR3 is TGTGCCAGCAGCTACATTGGCAGGGAGAACACTGAAGCTTTCTTT. It is translated as CASSYIGRENTEAFF.

The chain employs TRBV28 and TRBJ2-7; 7 bases are shared with TRBD1. Trimming cost V 1 base and J 0 bases; bases outside gene matches: 12. The CDR3 is 18 residues long. CDR1 MDHEN and CDR2 SYDVKM come from the germline V gene. The CDR3 sequence: CASSLFGTYRDSSYEQYF. The CDR3 DNA reads as TGTGCCAGCAGTTTATTTGGAACCTATCGGGACAGCTCCTACGAGCAGTACTTC. Filled out from reference TRBV28 and TRBJ2-7, the complete variable domain reads DVKVTQSSRYLVKRTGEKVFLECVQDMDHENMFWYRQDPGLGLRLIYFSYDVKMKEKGDIPEGYSVSREKKERFSLILESASTNQTSMYLCASSLFGTYRDSSYEQYFGPGTRLTVT.

The V call is TRBV9, the J call TRBJ2-2; possibly TRBD2 for D (5 bases). Trimming removed 0 bases from V and 0 bases from J, with 6 bases in between. Germline-derived CDR1 and CDR2 are SGDLS and YYNGEE. The CDR3 length is 15 residues. This CDR3 is CASSVVGTNTGELFF. The CDR3 DNA follows: TGTGCCAGCAGCGTAGTCGGGACGAACACCGGGGAGCTGTTTTTT.

This CDR3 reads CSVERPRLAGRRDTQYF. As DNA, the CDR3 is TGCAGCGTTGAAAGGCCCAGACTAGCGGGACGTAGAGATACGCAGTATTTT. The chain is built from TRBV29-1 and TRBJ2-3; 11 nucleotides match TRBD2. This CDR3 has 17 amino acids. Trimming cost V 2 bases and J 5 bases; bases outside gene matches: 12. Per germline, CDR1 SQVTM and CDR2 ANQGSEA.

The chain carries TRBV7-2 and TRBJ2-5; maybe TRBD2 (5 bases). The CDR3 has 14 residues. V lost 5 bases and J 4 bases, leaving 14 bases between the germline ends. CDR1 is SGHTA and CDR2 is FQGNSA in the germline V gene. CDR3 residues: CASSQSLGVETQYF. The CDR3 nucleotides are TGTGCCAGCAGCCAATCCTTGGGAGTAGAGACCCAGTACTTC.

The J gene is TRBJ2-3, the V gene TRBV4-3; no clear D gene. The CDR3 sequence is 16 residues long. The germline V and J ends were trimmed by 1 base and 0 bases, with 11 bases remaining between them. CDR1 is LGHNA and CDR2 is YSLEER in the germline V gene. The CDR3 bases are TGCGCCAGCAGCCAAGTCCTGCAGCGTAGCACAGATACGCAGTATTTT. This encodes CASSQVLQRSTDTQYF.

Concerning this clone itself: In the same sample, other DNA sequences code for this CDR3. CDR3 in amino acids: CASSLVTYEQYF. CDR3 in DNA: TGTGCCAGCAGTTTAGTAACCTACGAGCAGTACTTC. The V call is TRBV12-3 or TRBV12-4, the J call TRBJ2-7; no reliable D call. The CDR3 is 12 amino acids. V shed 1 base and J shed 2 bases, with 3 bases lying between them.

The chain is built from TRBV30 and TRBJ1-5; TRBD1 matches 7 bases. CDR3 size: 17 residues. The ends lost 6 bases at V and 0 bases at J; junction bases unmatched: 14. Germline CDR1 is GTSNPN and CDR2 is SVGIG (reference sequence). The CDR3 nucleotides read TGTGCCTGCAACCGGGACAGTACCACCCGTAGCAATCAGCCCCAGCATTTT. This encodes CACNRDSTTRSNQPQHF.

The chain recombines TRBV11-2 with TRBJ2-3, with 9 nucleotides matching TRBD1. Losses at the gene ends were 5 bases for V and 3 bases for J; bases not matched to a gene: 12. In germline, CDR1 is SGHAT, CDR2 FQNNGV. The CDR3 totals 17 residues. CDR3 DNA sequence: TGTGCCAGCAGCCTAAGGACAGGGGCGATGAGAACAGATACGCAGTATTTT. It encodes CASSLRTGAMRTDTQYF.

The chain uses TRBV6-5 and TRBJ1-5; D gene ambiguous. V was cut by 2 bases and J by 6 bases, with 11 bases left in between. Germline values: CDR1 MNHEY, CDR2 SVGAGI. This CDR3 comprises 14 residues. The CDR3 loop is CASSYREGGQPQHF. The CDR3 DNA reads as TGTGCCAGCAGTTACAGGGAAGGAGGTCAGCCCCAGCATTTT.